These T cell receptor beta chains were read from a single sample in a study of CD8+ T cells in alopecia areata. The table came from immunoSEQ multiplex PCR; TCRdb's copy has only in-frame clones and leaves some out. The data show over 250,000 clones, around three fifths seen once. Sequenced material: CD4+ T cells sorted from blood, taken at roughly week 52, from a patient treated with tofacitinib. The receptors originated from a human donor with alopecia areata. The CDR3 runs from the conserved cysteine through the conserved F or W. Fields, in order: V gene, clone size, J gene, CDR3 protein. Clone size, where shown, is once, few, many, or a class for clones that have expanded.

v_gene: TRBV30; abundance: NA; j_gene: TRBJ1-6; CDR3aa: CAWSVQVGRTSPLHF
v_gene: TRBV6-6; abundance: NA; j_gene: TRBJ2-3; CDR3aa: CASVRSGGGTDTQYF
v_gene: TRBV6-1; abundance: few; j_gene: TRBJ2-7; CDR3aa: CASSSAGGSSYEQYF
v_gene: TRBV30; abundance: NA; j_gene: TRBJ1-1; CDR3aa: CASQGARNTEAFF
v_gene: TRBV19; abundance: many; j_gene: TRBJ2-7; CDR3aa: CASSFGRSYEQYF
v_gene: TRBV27; abundance: NA; j_gene: TRBJ1-6; CDR3aa: CASSSGARSYNSPLHF
v_gene: TRBV27; abundance: NA; j_gene: TRBJ1-1; CDR3aa: CASSTRQGSNTEAFF
v_gene: TRBV6-1; abundance: NA; j_gene: TRBJ2-7; CDR3aa: CASSVLDSYEQYF
v_gene: TRBV23-1; abundance: NA; j_gene: TRBJ2-3; CDR3aa: CASSPCVGPQYF
v_gene: TRBV6-6; abundance: many; j_gene: TRBJ1-2; CDR3aa: CASTFGQGGGYTF
v_gene: TRBV9; abundance: NA; j_gene: TRBJ2-1; CDR3aa: CASSLGLAGWEQFF
v_gene: TRBV7-9; abundance: NA; j_gene: TRBJ2-7; CDR3aa: CASSPNWGVAHEQYF
v_gene: TRBV5-1; abundance: NA; j_gene: TRBJ2-2; CDR3aa: CASSFAGELFF
v_gene: TRBV27; abundance: once; j_gene: TRBJ1-1; CDR3aa: CASSLPGQGEAFF
v_gene: TRBV29-1; abundance: few; j_gene: TRBJ1-4; CDR3aa: CSVEHGGNEKLFF
v_gene: TRBV29-1; abundance: few; j_gene: TRBJ2-7; CDR3aa: CSVVSYSYEQYF
v_gene: TRBV10-3; abundance: NA; j_gene: TRBJ1-1; CDR3aa: CAIRGDPSNTEAFF
v_gene: TRBV30; abundance: NA; j_gene: TRBJ2-3; CDR3aa: CAWGRRQGNADTQYF
v_gene: TRBV5-1; abundance: NA; j_gene: TRBJ2-7; CDR3aa: CASSLAGNRDYEQYF
v_gene: TRBV9; abundance: NA; j_gene: TRBJ1-2; CDR3aa: CASSVLGYGYTF
v_gene: TRBV25-1; abundance: once; j_gene: TRBJ1-2; CDR3aa: CASSDDANYGYTF
v_gene: TRBV29-1; abundance: few; j_gene: TRBJ1-2; CDR3aa: CSGGGQAYGYTF
v_gene: TRBV29-1; abundance: NA; j_gene: TRBJ2-5; CDR3aa: CSVEEGGLAGLETQYF
v_gene: TRBV30; abundance: NA; j_gene: TRBJ2-3; CDR3aa: CAWTPSGDTQYF
v_gene: TRBV6-5; abundance: few; j_gene: TRBJ1-1; CDR3aa: CASSYSGTTEAFF
v_gene: TRBV30; abundance: NA; j_gene: TRBJ2-1; CDR3aa: CAWTAQGPIIYNEQFF
v_gene: TRBV30; abundance: once; j_gene: TRBJ1-2; CDR3aa: CAWSSSGPGYTF
v_gene: TRBV15; abundance: NA; j_gene: TRBJ2-4; CDR3aa: CATEKDPNHIQYF
v_gene: TRBV29-1; abundance: NA; j_gene: TRBJ2-5; CDR3aa: CSVEDRTGRPSGTQYF
v_gene: TRBV5-1; abundance: NA; j_gene: TRBJ1-2; CDR3aa: CASSLSGAQPSGYTF
v_gene: TRBV6-1; abundance: NA; j_gene: TRBJ2-2; CDR3aa: CASSALAGVNTGELFF
v_gene: TRBV10-1; abundance: NA; j_gene: TRBJ1-6; CDR3aa: CASSDYKDSPLHF
v_gene: TRBV5-6; abundance: NA; j_gene: TRBJ2-2; CDR3aa: CASSHRGRGTGELFF
v_gene: TRBV6-5; abundance: NA; j_gene: TRBJ2-7; CDR3aa: CASSPRVPEQYF
v_gene: TRBV29-1; abundance: few; j_gene: TRBJ1-2; CDR3aa: CSVNSGGSGGYTF
v_gene: TRBV9; abundance: NA; j_gene: TRBJ1-1; CDR3aa: CASSVVDYTEAFF
v_gene: TRBV6-6; abundance: NA; j_gene: TRBJ2-1; CDR3aa: CASSYLGAEQFF
v_gene: TRBV7-2; abundance: NA; j_gene: TRBJ2-7; CDR3aa: CASSLERGTYEQYF
v_gene: TRBV18; abundance: NA; j_gene: TRBJ1-4; CDR3aa: CASSPSGLNEKLFF
v_gene: TRBV13; abundance: NA; j_gene: TRBJ2-3; CDR3aa: CASSFRGPRTDTQYF
v_gene: TRBV18; abundance: NA; j_gene: TRBJ2-5; CDR3aa: CASSPLLAGGLETQYF
v_gene: TRBV18; abundance: NA; j_gene: TRBJ2-7; CDR3aa: CASSPGTESYEQYF
v_gene: TRBV27; abundance: NA; j_gene: TRBJ1-2; CDR3aa: CASSPYPTIGNYGYTF
v_gene: TRBV29-1; abundance: NA; j_gene: TRBJ1-2; CDR3aa: CSVESPGRNYGYTF
v_gene: TRBV5-1; abundance: NA; j_gene: TRBJ1-1; CDR3aa: CASSPTTDAEAFF
v_gene: TRBV5-1; abundance: NA; j_gene: TRBJ1-2; CDR3aa: CASSEPGGDYGYTF
v_gene: TRBV23-1; abundance: NA; j_gene: TRBJ1-2; CDR3aa: CASGKQGNYGYTF
v_gene: TRBV11-1; abundance: few; j_gene: TRBJ2-6; CDR3aa: CASSPRSTGANVLTF
v_gene: TRBV6-5; abundance: few; j_gene: TRBJ1-1; CDR3aa: CASSYRGNMNTEAFF
v_gene: TRBV5-4; abundance: few; j_gene: TRBJ2-3; CDR3aa: CASSDPRTGSTDTQYF
v_gene: TRBV29-1; abundance: NA; j_gene: TRBJ1-2; CDR3aa: CSVVSGVSNPTYGYTF
v_gene: TRBV11-2; abundance: NA; j_gene: TRBJ1-1; CDR3aa: CASSFRGAAEAFF
v_gene: TRBV30; abundance: NA; j_gene: TRBJ2-7; CDR3aa: CAWSGGTTYYEQYF
v_gene: TRBV30; abundance: NA; j_gene: TRBJ1-2; CDR3aa: CAWGTGGGYGYTF